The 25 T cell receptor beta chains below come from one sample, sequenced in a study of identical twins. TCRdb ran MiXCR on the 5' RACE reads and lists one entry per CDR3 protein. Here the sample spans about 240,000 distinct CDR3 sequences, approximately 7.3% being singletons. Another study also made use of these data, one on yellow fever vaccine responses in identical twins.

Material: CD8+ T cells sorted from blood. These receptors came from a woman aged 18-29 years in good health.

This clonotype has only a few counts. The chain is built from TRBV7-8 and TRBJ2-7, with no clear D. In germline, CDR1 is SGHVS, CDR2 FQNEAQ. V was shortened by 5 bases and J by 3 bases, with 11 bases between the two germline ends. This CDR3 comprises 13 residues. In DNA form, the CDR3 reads TGTGCCAGCAGCCCGACCGCCGGCTACGAGCAGTACGTC. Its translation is CASSPTAGYEQYV.

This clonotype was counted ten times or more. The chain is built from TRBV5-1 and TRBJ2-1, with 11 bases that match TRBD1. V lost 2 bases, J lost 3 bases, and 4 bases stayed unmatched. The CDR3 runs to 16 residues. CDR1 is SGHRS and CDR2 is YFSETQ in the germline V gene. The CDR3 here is CASSFLGTGGYNEQFF. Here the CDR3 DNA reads TGCGCCAGCAGCTTCTTGGGGACAGGGGGCTACAATGAGCAGTTCTTC.

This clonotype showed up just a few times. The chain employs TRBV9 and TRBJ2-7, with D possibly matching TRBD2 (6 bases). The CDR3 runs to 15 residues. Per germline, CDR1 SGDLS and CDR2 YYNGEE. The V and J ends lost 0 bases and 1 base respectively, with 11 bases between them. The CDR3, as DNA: TGTGCCAGCAGCGTAGAGGGGACTCGGTCCTACGAGCAGTACTTC. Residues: CASSVEGTRSYEQYF.

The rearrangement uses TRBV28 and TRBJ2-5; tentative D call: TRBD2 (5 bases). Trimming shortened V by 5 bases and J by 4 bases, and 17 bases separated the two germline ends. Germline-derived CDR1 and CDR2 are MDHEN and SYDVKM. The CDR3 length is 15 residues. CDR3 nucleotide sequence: TGTGCCAGCAGTCATAGCGACGGAGCTCCAGAGACCCAGTACTTC. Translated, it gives CASSHSDGAPETQYF.

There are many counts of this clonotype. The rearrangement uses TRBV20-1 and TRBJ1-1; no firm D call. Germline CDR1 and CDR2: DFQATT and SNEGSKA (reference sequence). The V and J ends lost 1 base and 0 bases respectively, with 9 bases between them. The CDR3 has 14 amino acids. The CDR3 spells CSARVADLNTEAFF. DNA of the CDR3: TGCAGTGCTAGAGTCGCAGACTTGAACACTGAAGCTTTCTTT.

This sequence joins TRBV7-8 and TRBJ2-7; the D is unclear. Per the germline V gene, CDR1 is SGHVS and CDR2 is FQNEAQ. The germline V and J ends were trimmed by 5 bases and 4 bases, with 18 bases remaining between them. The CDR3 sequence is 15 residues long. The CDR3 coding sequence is TGTGCCAGCAGCCCCAGTAGAGTCACGAGTTACGAGCAGTACTTC. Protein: CASSPSRVTSYEQYF.

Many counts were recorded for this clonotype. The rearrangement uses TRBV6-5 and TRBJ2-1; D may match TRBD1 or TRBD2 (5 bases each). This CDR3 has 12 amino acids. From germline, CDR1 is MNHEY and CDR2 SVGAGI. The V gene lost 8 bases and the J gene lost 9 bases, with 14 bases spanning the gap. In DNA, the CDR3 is TGTGCCAGCCGGGGCCGGGGTGGTGAGCAGTTCTTC. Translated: CASRGRGGEQFF.

The CDR3 spells CATAGQPYEQYV. In DNA, the CDR3 is TGTGCCACAGCTGGACAGCCCTACGAGCAGTACGTC. V gene TRBV2 combines with J gene TRBJ2-7; a possible D gene is TRBD1 (6 bases). CDR1 and CDR2 (germline): SNHLY, FYNNEI. The CDR3 is made up of 12 amino acids. Trimming left V 10 bases short and J 2 bases short, with 12 bases between.

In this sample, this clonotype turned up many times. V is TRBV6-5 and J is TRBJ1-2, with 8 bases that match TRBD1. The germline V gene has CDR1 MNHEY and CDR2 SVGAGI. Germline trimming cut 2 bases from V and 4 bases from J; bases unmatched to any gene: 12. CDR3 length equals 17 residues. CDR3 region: CASSYISRTGPFYGYTF. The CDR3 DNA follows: TGTGCCAGCAGTTACATCTCGAGGACAGGGCCCTTCTATGGCTACACCTTC.

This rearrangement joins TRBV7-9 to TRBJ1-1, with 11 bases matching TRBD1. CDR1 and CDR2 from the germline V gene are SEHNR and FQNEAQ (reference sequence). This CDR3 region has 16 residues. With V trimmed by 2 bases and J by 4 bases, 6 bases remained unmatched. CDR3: CASSLKDRGQSTEAFF. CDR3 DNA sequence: TGTGCCAGCAGCTTAAAGGACAGGGGGCAGAGCACTGAAGCTTTCTTT.

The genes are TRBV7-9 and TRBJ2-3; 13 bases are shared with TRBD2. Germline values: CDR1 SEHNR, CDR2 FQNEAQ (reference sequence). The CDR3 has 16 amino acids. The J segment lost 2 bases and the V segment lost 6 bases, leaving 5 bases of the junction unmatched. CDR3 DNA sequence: TGTGCCAGCAGTCGGACTAGCGGGGGCCCCACAGATACGCAGTATTTT. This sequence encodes CASSRTSGGPTDTQYF.

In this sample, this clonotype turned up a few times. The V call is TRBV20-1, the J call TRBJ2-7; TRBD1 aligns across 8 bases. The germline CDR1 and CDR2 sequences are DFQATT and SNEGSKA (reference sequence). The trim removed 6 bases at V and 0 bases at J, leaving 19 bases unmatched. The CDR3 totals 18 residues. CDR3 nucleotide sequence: TGCAGTGCCCTTTCCCGGGACAGGCGACACCTTAGCTCCTACGAGCAGTACTTC. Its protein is CSALSRDRRHLSSYEQYF.

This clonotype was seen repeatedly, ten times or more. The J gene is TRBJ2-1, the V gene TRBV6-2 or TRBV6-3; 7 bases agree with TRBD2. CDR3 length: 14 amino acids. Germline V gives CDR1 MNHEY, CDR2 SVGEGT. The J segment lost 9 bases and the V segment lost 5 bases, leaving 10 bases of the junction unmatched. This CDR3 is CASSERGSLFEQFF. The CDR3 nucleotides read TGTGCCAGCAGTGAGCGGGGTAGTCTCTTTGAGCAGTTCTTC.

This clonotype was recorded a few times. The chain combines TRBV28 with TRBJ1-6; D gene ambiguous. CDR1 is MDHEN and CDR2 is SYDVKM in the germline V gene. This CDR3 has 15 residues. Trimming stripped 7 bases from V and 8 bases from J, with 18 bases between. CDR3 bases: TGTGCCAGCACCCTAGACCGGACGGCAGATTCACCCCTCCACTTT. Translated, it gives CASTLDRTADSPLHF.

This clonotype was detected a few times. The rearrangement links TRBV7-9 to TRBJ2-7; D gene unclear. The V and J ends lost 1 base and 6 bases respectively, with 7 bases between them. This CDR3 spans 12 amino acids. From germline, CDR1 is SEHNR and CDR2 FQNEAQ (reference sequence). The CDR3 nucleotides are TGTGCCAGCAGCTTAGTCGGGTCCGAGCAGTACGTC. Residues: CASSLVGSEQYV.

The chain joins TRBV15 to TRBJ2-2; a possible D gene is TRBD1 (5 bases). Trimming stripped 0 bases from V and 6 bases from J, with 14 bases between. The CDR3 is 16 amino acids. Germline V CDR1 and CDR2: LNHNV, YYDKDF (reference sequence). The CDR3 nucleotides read TGTGCCACCAGCAGAGATCGCGTGGGGCTGTCCGGGGAGCTGTTTTTT. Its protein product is CATSRDRVGLSGELFF.

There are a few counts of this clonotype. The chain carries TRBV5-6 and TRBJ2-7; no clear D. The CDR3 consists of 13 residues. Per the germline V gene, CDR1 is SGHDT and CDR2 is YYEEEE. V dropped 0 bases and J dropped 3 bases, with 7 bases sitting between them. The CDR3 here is CASSLVSSYEQYF. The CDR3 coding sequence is TGTGCCAGCAGCTTGGTGTCCAGCTACGAGCAGTACTTC. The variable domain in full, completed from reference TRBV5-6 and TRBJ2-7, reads DAGVTQSPTHLIKTRGQQVTLRCSPKSGHDTVSWYQQALGQGPQFIFQYYEEEERQRGNFPDRFSGHQFPNYSSELNVNALLLGDSALYLCASSLVSSYEQYFGPGTRLTVT.

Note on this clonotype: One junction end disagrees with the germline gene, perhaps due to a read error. The CDR3 region is CASSYSNWDQYF. CDR3 DNA: TGTGCCAGCAGTTACTCGAATTGGGACCAATACTTT. The chain uses TRBV6-2 or TRBV6-3 and TRBJ1-1; D possibly corresponds to TRBD1 (5 bases). CDR1 is MNHEY and CDR2 is SVGEGT in the germline V gene. This CDR3 region has 12 residues.

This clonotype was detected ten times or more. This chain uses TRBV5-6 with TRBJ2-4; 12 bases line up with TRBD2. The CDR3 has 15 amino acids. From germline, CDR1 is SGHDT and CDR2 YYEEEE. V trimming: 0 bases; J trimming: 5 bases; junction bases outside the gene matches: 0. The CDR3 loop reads CASSLGLAGENIQYF. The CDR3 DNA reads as TGTGCCAGCAGCTTGGGACTAGCGGGAGAAAACATTCAGTACTTC.

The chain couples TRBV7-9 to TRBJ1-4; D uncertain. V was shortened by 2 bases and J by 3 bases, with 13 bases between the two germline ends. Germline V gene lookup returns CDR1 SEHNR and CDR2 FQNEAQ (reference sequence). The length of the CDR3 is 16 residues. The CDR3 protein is CASSLRFEFANEKLFF. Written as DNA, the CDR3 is TGTGCCAGCAGCTTAAGGTTCGAGTTTGCTAATGAAAAACTGTTTTTT. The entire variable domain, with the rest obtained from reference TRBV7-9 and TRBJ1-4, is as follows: DTGVSQNPRHKITKRGQNVTFRCDPISEHNRLYWYRQTLGQGPEFLTYFQNEAQLEKSRLLSDRFSAERPKGSFSTLEIQRTEQGDSAMYLCASSLRFEFANEKLFFGSGTQLSVL.

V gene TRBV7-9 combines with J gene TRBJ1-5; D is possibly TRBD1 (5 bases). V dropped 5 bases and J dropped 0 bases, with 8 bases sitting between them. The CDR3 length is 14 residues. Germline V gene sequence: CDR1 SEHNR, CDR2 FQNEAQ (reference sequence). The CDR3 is CASSPGPSNQPQHF. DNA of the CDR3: TGTGCCAGCAGCCCGGGACCTAGCAATCAGCCCCAGCATTTT.

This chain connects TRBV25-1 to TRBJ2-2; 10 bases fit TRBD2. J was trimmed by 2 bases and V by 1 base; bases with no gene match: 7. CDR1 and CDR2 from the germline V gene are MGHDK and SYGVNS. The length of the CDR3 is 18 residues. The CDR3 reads CASSESVASGSNTGELFF. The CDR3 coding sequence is TGTGCCAGCAGTGAATCCGTGGCTAGCGGGAGTAACACCGGGGAGCTGTTTTTT.

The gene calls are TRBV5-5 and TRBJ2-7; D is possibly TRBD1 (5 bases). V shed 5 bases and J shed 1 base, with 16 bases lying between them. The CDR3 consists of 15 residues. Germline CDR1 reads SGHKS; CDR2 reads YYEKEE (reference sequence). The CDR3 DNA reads TGTGCCAGCAGTTCAGCCGGACAAACTTCCTACGAGCAGTACTTC. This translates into CASSSAGQTSYEQYF.

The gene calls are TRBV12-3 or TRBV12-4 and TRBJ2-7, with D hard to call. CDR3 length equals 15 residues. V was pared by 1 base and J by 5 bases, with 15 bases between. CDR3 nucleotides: TGTGCCAGCAGTTTAGGGTCCCCCCACAAGAACGAGCAGTACGTC. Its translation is CASSLGSPHKNEQYV.

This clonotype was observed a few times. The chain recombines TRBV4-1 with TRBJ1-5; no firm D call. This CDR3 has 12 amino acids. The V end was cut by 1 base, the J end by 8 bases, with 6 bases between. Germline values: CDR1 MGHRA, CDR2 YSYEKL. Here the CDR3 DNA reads TGCGCCAGCAGCCAAGGAGGTGAGCCCCAGCATTTT. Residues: CASSQGGEPQHF.